This T cell receptor beta chain was sequenced during a study of T cell changes during pregnancy in multiple sclerosis. Sequencing used immunoSEQ multiplex PCR; TCRdb keeps in-frame clones, though not all of them. The table shows about 72,000 clones, with 75% to 95% occurring only once. From germline, CDR1 is MDHEN and CDR2 SYDVKM. The V and J ends lost 5 bases and 3 bases, in that order; junction bases with no gene match: 17. CDR3 length: 18 amino acids. The sequences come from peripheral blood, collected in the third trimester of pregnancy. The receptor comes from a female donor in good health, enrolled as a control in a pregnancy study. The V and J genes are TRBV28 and TRBJ1-2; 8 positions match TRBD1. The CDR3: CASSPPGQGKYLDYGYTF. For the CDR3, the DNA is TGTGCCAGCAGTCCACCCGGACAGGGTAAATATCTCGACTATGGCTACACCTTC.